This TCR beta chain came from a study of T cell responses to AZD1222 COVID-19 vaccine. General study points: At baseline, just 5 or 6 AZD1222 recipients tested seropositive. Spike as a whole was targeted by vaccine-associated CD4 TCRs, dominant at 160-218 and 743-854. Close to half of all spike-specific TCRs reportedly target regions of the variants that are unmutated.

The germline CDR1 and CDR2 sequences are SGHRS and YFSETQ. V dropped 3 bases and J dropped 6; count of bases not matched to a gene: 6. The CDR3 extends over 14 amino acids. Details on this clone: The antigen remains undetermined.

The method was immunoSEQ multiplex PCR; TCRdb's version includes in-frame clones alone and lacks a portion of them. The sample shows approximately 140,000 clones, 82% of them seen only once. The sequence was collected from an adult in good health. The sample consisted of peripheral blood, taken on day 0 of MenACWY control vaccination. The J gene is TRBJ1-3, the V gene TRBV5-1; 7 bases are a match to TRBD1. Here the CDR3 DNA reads TGCGCCAGCAGCTCGATGACAGGGTTAAACACCATATATTTT. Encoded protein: CASSSMTGLNTIYF.